A single sample gave rise to the 13 T cell receptor beta chains below, sequenced in a study of cytomegalovirus exposure and HLA in healthy donors. PCR primers comprised 60 Vbeta and 13 Jbeta primers. Data came from immunoSEQ multiplex PCR; TCRdb stores just in-frame clones and leaves some out. The table records around 150,000 clones, about 82% of them present only once. The sequenced sample consisted of PBMCs. These receptor sequences come from a woman aged 25 to 39 in good health and CMV-seropositive.

The CDR3 DNA sequence: TGTGCCAGCAGCTTGGCACAGATGAACACTGAAGCTTTCTTT. Its protein product is CASSLAQMNTEAFF. V gene TRBV5-6 combines with J gene TRBJ1-1; D is unresolved. Germline V CDR1 and CDR2: SGHDT, YYEEEE. Trimming cost V 0 bases and J 0 bases, with 6 bases left between them. This CDR3 has 14 amino acids.

V gene TRBV5-4 combines with J gene TRBJ2-1; D call uncertain. The CDR3 extends over 15 amino acids. The germline CDR1 and CDR2 sequences are SGHNT and YYREEE (reference sequence). Deletions cut 4 bases from V and 2 bases from J, with 13 bases between. The CDR3 reads CASSAMAGTYNEQFF. In DNA, the CDR3 is TGTGCCAGCAGCGCCATGGCAGGAACCTACAATGAGCAGTTCTTC.

The CDR3 loop is CASSQSRQGGNTIYF. CDR3 bases: TGCGCCAGCAGTCAATCGCGGCAGGGTGGAAACACCATATATTTT. V gene TRBV23-1 combines with J gene TRBJ1-3, with D possibly matching TRBD1 (5 bases). TRBV23-1 is known as an ORF, though its function is uncertain. Trimming took 0 bases from V and 3 from J, leaving 9 bases between them. The CDR3 is made up of 15 amino acids.

The rearrangement links TRBV19 to TRBJ1-2; 8 positions match TRBD1. Germline loops: CDR1 LNHDA, CDR2 SQIVND (reference sequence). V lost 9 bases, J lost 4 bases, and 4 bases stayed unmatched. The CDR3 is 12 residues long. The CDR3 loop reads CASGQGIYGYTF. Written as DNA, the CDR3 is TGTGCCAGCGGACAGGGCATCTATGGCTACACCTTC.

The chain combines TRBV9 with TRBJ2-5; the D gene is possibly TRBD2 (6 bases). The CDR3 contains 16 residues. The germline CDR1 and CDR2 sequences are SGDLS and YYNGEE. Trimming removed 0 bases at V and 0 bases at J, with 12 bases between. The CDR3 region is CASSVGGLGYQETQYF. The CDR3 DNA reads as TGTGCCAGCAGCGTAGGGGGACTTGGGTACCAAGAGACCCAGTACTTC. Together with reference TRBV9 and TRBJ2-5, the CDR3 gives the full variable domain: DSGVTQTPKHLITATGQRVTLRCSPRSGDLSVYWYQQSLDQGLQFLIQYYNGEERAKGNILERFSAQQFPDLHSELNLSSLELGDSALYFCASSVGGLGYQETQYFGPGTRLLVL.

The rearrangement links TRBV10-2 to TRBJ2-2, with D perhaps TRBD2 (6 bases). V lost 10 bases and J 4 bases, leaving 16 bases between the germline ends. Germline values: CDR1 WSHSY, CDR2 SAAADI. CDR3 length: 14 amino acids. CDR3 loop: CATSREEFTGELFF. The CDR3 DNA sequence: TGCGCCACCTCAAGGGAGGAATTCACCGGGGAGCTGTTTTTT.

The chain's CDR3 is CASSGDRGRSNEQFF. In DNA form, the CDR3 reads TGTGCCAGCAGTGGAGACAGGGGGCGAAGTAATGAGCAGTTCTTC. This chain joins TRBV28 and TRBJ2-1; 10 positions agree with TRBD1. V shed 5 bases and J 7 bases; nucleotides not matched to a gene: 8. The CDR3 extends over 15 amino acids. Per germline, CDR1 MDHEN and CDR2 SYDVKM.

J is TRBJ2-7 and V is TRBV4-1; TRBD2 matches 8 bases. This CDR3 has 14 amino acids. Trimming at V came to 1 base and at J to 2 bases, leaving 1 base not matched to a gene. Per germline, CDR1 MGHRA and CDR2 YSYEKL. The CDR3 protein is CASSQGLATYEQYF. The CDR3 DNA reads TGCGCCAGCAGCCAAGGACTAGCGACCTACGAGCAGTACTTC.

In regard to this clone: Within the sample, other DNA sequences also encode this same CDR3. The CDR3 coding sequence is TGTGCCAGCTCACCAGGTACAGGGGGGTACGAGCAGTACTTC. Its protein product is CASSPGTGGYEQYF. The chain uses TRBV18 and TRBJ2-7; TRBD1 matches at 8 bases. Germline loops: CDR1 KGHSH, CDR2 LQKENI. The length of the CDR3 is 14 residues. V lost 2 bases to trimming and J lost 4 bases; unmatched junction nucleotides: 4.

V gene TRBV2 combines with J gene TRBJ2-5; TRBD2 aligns across 7 bases. TRBJ2-7 explains the end of the DNA better; the J call may be wrong. The germline CDR1 and CDR2 sequences are SNHLY and FYNNEI. This CDR3 has 14 amino acids. The CDR3 DNA sequence: TGTGCCAGCACCAAGGGAGGGGACGCCATCGAGCAGTACTTC. Translated, it gives CASTKGGDAIEQYF.

In regard to this clone: A much more abundant neighbour one base away suggests this may be a read error. Other DNA sequences of this sample code for an identical CDR3. The V call is TRBV7-3, the J call TRBJ1-1, with D possibly TRBD1 on 5 matching bases. The V gene lost 2 bases and the J gene lost 1 base, with 5 bases spanning the gap. The CDR3 spans 13 residues. Per germline, CDR1 SGHTA and CDR2 FQGTGA. CDR3 loop: CASSLQGNTEAFF. CDR3 nucleotides: TGTGCCAGCAGCTTACAGGGGAACACTGAAGCTTTCTTT.

V and J are TRBV7-2 and TRBJ2-3; D perhaps matches TRBD2 (5 bases). The CDR3 has 14 amino acids. V was cut by 3 bases and J by 3 bases, with 10 bases left in between. Germline loops: CDR1 SGHTA, CDR2 FQGNSA. The CDR3 bases are TGTGCCAGCAGCTTCAGTACGGGGACAGATACGCAGTATTTT. It yields the protein CASSFSTGTDTQYF.

The chain couples TRBV5-6 to TRBJ1-3; D remains unclear. V gave up 0 bases and J gave up 4 bases, with 5 bases separating them. Germline assignment: CDR1 SGHDT and CDR2 YYEEEE. The CDR3 contains 13 residues. The CDR3 DNA follows: TGTGCCAGCAGCTTGGCGGGAGGAAACACCATATATTTT. It codes for CASSLAGGNTIYF.